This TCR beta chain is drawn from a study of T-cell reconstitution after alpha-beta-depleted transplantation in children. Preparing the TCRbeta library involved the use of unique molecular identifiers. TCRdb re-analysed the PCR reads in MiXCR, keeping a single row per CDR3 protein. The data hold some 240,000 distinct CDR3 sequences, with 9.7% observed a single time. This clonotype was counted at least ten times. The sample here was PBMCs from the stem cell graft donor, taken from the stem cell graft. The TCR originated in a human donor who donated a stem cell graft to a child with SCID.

The CDR3 sequence is CASSQSGSQGARGYTF. DNA for the CDR3: TGTGCCAGCAGCCAAAGCGGTTCACAGGGGGCTCGTGGCTACACCTTC. The V call is TRBV3-1, the J call TRBJ1-2; 9 bases align to TRBD1. Germline V CDR1 and CDR2: LGHDT, YNNKEL (reference sequence). There are 16 residues in the CDR3. Losses at the gene ends were 2 bases for V and 7 bases for J; bases not matched to a gene: 11.